The T cell receptor beta chain described here comes from a study of cytomegalovirus exposure and HLA in healthy donors. Amplification used 60 Vbeta primers and 13 Jbeta primers. Libraries were prepared by immunoSEQ multiplex PCR; TCRdb keeps only in-frame clonotypes and omits some of them. The table records about 150,000 clones, 70% to 80% of them present only once. The V gene's germline CDR1 is WSHSY and CDR2 SAAADI. CDR3 length: 19 residues. Trimming left V 6 bases short and J 3 bases short, with 26 bases between. The specimen sequenced was PBMCs. The rearrangement uses TRBV10-2 and TRBJ1-4, with D tentatively TRBD1 (5 bases). The sequence was collected from a man aged 25-45 years in good health and CMV-seropositive. CDR3 DNA: TGCGCCAGCAGCGATACACATCAGGGAGCGGGTCAAGCTAATGAAAAACTGTTTTTT. Protein: CASSDTHQGAGQANEKLFF.